This TCR beta chain stems from a study of blood T cell repertoires in COVID-19. The data were produced by immunoSEQ multiplex PCR, yet TCRdb's version contains in-frame clones alone and is incomplete. The sample records around 130,000 clones, around 84% being singletons. The sample holds one count of this clone. The length of the CDR3 is 15 residues. Germline assignment: CDR1 MNHEY and CDR2 SVGEGT. Between the trimmed V and J ends, which lost 5 bases and 2 bases, there was a span of 16 bases. The clonotype comes from an elderly woman with acute or convalescent COVID-19. The chain couples TRBV6-2 or TRBV6-3 to TRBJ2-7, with D possibly matching TRBD2 (5 bases). What was sequenced was peripheral blood. CDR3 sequence (DNA): TGTGCCAGCAGTACGCGACTAAGACCCACCTACGAGCAGTACTTC. It is translated as CASSTRLRPTYEQYF.